What follows are 32 T cell receptor beta chains derived from one specimen sequenced in a study of blood T cells in healthy people across ages. The use of a sample-barcoded 5' primer and a J-beta primer mix characterized a second PCR of roughly 6 to 11 cycles. Using its own MiXCR run on the 5' RACE reads, TCRdb lists one record per CDR3 protein. The sample has roughly 1,700,000 distinct CDR3 sequences; 25% to 30% are singletons. Sequenced sample: blood. The receptor set was obtained from a woman younger than 45 in good health.

There are a few counts of this clonotype. CDR3 amino acids: CASSLQLAYGDEQFF. Written as DNA, the CDR3 is TGTGCCAGCAGTTTACAACTAGCGTATGGGGATGAGCAGTTCTTC. J is TRBJ2-1 and V is TRBV28, with TRBD2 identical over 7 bases. Germline V CDR1 and CDR2: MDHEN, SYDVKM. The CDR3 runs to 15 residues. Losses at the gene ends were 2 bases for V and 8 bases for J; bases not matched to a gene: 9.

The chain joins TRBV6-5 to TRBJ1-3; 9 bases are shared with TRBD1. CDR1 and CDR2 from the germline V gene are MNHEY and SVGAGI. V dropped 2 bases and J dropped 0; count of bases not matched to a gene: 5. The CDR3 runs 17 residues. The CDR3 is CASSYGTGITSGNTIYF. The CDR3 DNA is TGTGCCAGCAGTTACGGGACAGGGATCACCTCTGGAAACACCATATATTTT.

The rearrangement uses TRBV7-2 and TRBJ2-3; tentative D call: TRBD2 (6 bases). This CDR3 has 14 residues. CDR1 is SGHTA, CDR2 FQGNSA, per germline. With 4 bases removed from V and 0 bases from J, the gap between germline ends came to 8 bases. Here the CDR3 DNA reads TGTGCCAGCAGCTGGAGGGACAGCACAGATACGCAGTATTTT. Amino acids: CASSWRDSTDTQYF.

The chain recombines TRBV3-1 with TRBJ2-4; 9 positions agree with TRBD2. V gave up 4 bases and J gave up 0 bases; unmatched junction bases: 7. Germline V CDR1 and CDR2: LGHDT, YNNKEL (reference sequence). The CDR3 loop spans 17 amino acids. CDR3 coding DNA: TGTGCCAGCAGCCCCAACCCTAGCGGGATAGCCAAAAACATTCAGTACTTC. Translating gives CASSPNPSGIAKNIQYF.

The chain employs TRBV3-1 and TRBJ1-2; D perhaps matches TRBD1 (5 bases). From germline, CDR1 is LGHDT and CDR2 YNNKEL (reference sequence). The V end lost 0 bases, the J end lost 5 bases, and 22 bases lay between the germline ends. The CDR3 has 18 residues. The CDR3 DNA is TGTGCCAGCAGCCAAGAGGGTGGGAGACAGCTACCCTCTTATGGCTACACCTTC. Protein sequence: CASSQEGGRQLPSYGYTF.

The CDR3 nucleotides are TGTGCCAGCAGTGCATCCCAGGGAAACTACAATGAGCAGTTCTTC. Translating it yields CASSASQGNYNEQFF. This sequence joins TRBV27 and TRBJ2-1, with D possibly TRBD1 on 5 matching bases. Germline V gene data show CDR1 as MNHEY and CDR2 as SMNVEV (reference sequence). The V end lost 5 bases, the J end lost 3 bases, and 14 bases lay between the germline ends. This CDR3 contains 15 residues.

This clonotype was observed a few times. This rearrangement joins TRBV2 to TRBJ2-3; the D gene could be TRBD1 or TRBD2 (6 bases each). V was shortened by 6 bases and J by 4 bases, with 8 bases between the two germline ends. The CDR3 has 12 residues. Per the germline V gene, CDR1 is SNHLY and CDR2 is FYNNEI. CDR3 region: CASRRGADTQYF. The CDR3 DNA is TGTGCCAGCAGAAGGGGGGCAGATACGCAGTATTTT. The full variable domain, with the rest looked up from reference TRBV2 and TRBJ2-3, is EPEVTQTPSHQVTQMGQEVILRCVPISNHLYFYWYRQILGQKVEFLVSFYNNEISEKSEIFDDQFSVERPDGSNFTLKIRSTKLEDSAMYFCASRRGADTQYFGPGTRLTVL.

A note on this clonotype: It may be a read error: a sequence one base away is much more abundant. The V call is TRBV6-5, the J call TRBJ2-7, with unresolved D. In germline, CDR1 is MNHEY, CDR2 SVGAGI. The V gene lost 7 bases and the J gene lost 0 bases, with 16 bases spanning the gap. The CDR3 has 15 residues. This CDR3 is CASTSGYSHSYEQYF. In DNA form, the CDR3 reads TGTGCCAGCACTTCGGGCTATTCGCACTCCTACGAGCAGTACTTC.

This clonotype was counted at least ten times. The chain carries TRBV7-2 and TRBJ1-2; D unclear. CDR1 SGHTA and CDR2 FQGNSA come from the germline V gene. Trimming took off 5 bases at V and 2 bases at J, with 12 bases between the two ends. This CDR3 has 14 residues. The CDR3 bases are TGTGCCAGCAGCCCTCCCATTCTGAACTATGGCTACACCTTC. Protein: CASSPPILNYGYTF.

This chain uses TRBV6-1 with TRBJ1-5, with 11 bases fitting TRBD1. The V segment lost 6 bases and the J segment 4 bases; nucleotides outside the gene matches: 14. The length of the CDR3 is 18 residues. CDR1 MNHNS and CDR2 SASEGT come from the germline V gene. CDR3 nucleotide sequence: TGTGCCAGCAGGTCCGGGACAGGGGGTAGATTAGGGAATCAGCCCCAGCATTTT. Its protein product is CASRSGTGGRLGNQPQHF.

The sample holds many counts of this clonotype. The genes are TRBV5-5 and TRBJ2-7; perhaps TRBD2 as D (5 bases). The CDR3 sequence is 15 residues long. Trimming took off 4 bases at V and 1 base at J, with 15 bases between the two ends. The germline V gene encodes CDR1 SGHKS and CDR2 YYEKEE (reference sequence). The CDR3 spells CASSRGLGRSYEQYF. Written as DNA, the CDR3 is TGTGCCAGCAGCCGCGGACTGGGGAGATCCTACGAGCAGTACTTC.

The chain carries TRBV27 and TRBJ1-4; the D gene is possibly TRBD1 (5 bases). The CDR3 runs 14 residues. CDR1 and CDR2 from the germline V gene are MNHEY and SMNVEV (reference sequence). V lost 4 bases and J lost 8, with 14 bases in between. CDR3 protein: CASSYPDSAEKLFF. CDR3 nucleotides: TGTGCCAGCAGTTACCCTGACAGTGCAGAAAAACTGTTTTTT.

The V call is TRBV20-1, the J call TRBJ1-1, with a possible D match to TRBD1 (5 bases). Germline V CDR1 and CDR2: DFQATT, SNEGSKA (reference sequence). The CDR3 has 11 residues. V was trimmed by 6 bases and J by 9 bases, leaving 14 bases between them. This CDR3 reads CSAGEEGKAFF. Written as DNA, the CDR3 is TGCAGTGCAGGAGAGGAGGGGAAAGCTTTCTTT.

This clonotype has only a few counts. The V gene is TRBV9, the J gene TRBJ2-3; D is unclear. Looked up from germline, CDR1 is SGDLS and CDR2 is YYNGEE. The CDR3 length is 14 residues. V dropped 1 base and J dropped 1 base, with 7 bases sitting between them. Written as DNA, the CDR3 is TGTGCCAGCAGCGTATCCCGAGGCACAGATACGCAGTATTTT. Protein: CASSVSRGTDTQYF. Using reference TRBV9 and TRBJ2-3 for the parts outside the CDR3, the full variable domain is DSGVTQTPKHLITATGQRVTLRCSPRSGDLSVYWYQQSLDQGLQFLIQYYNGEERAKGNILERFSAQQFPDLHSELNLSSLELGDSALYFCASSVSRGTDTQYFGPGTRLTVL.

This clonotype came up a few times. The rearrangement uses TRBV5-1 and TRBJ2-1; the D is unclear. The germline V and J ends were trimmed by 0 bases and 8 bases, with 9 bases remaining between them. The length of the CDR3 is 13 residues. Per germline, CDR1 SGHRS and CDR2 YFSETQ. CDR3 region: CASSLGSKDEQFF. DNA of the CDR3: TGCGCCAGCAGCTTGGGTTCCAAGGATGAGCAGTTCTTC. Supplemented by reference TRBV5-1 and TRBJ2-1, the full variable domain reads KAGVTQTPRYLIKTRGQQVTLSCSPISGHRSVSWYQQTPGQGLQFLFEYFSETQRNKGNFPGRFSGRQFSNSRSEMNVSTLELGDSALYLCASSLGSKDEQFFGPGTRLTVL.

In this sample, this clonotype turned up a few times. This chain links TRBV21-1 with TRBJ2-7. TRBV21-1 is a recognized pseudogene. This CDR3 contains 14 residues. CDR3: CASSKEGSYYEQYF. The CDR3 DNA reads TGTGCCAGCAGCAAAGAAGGTAGTTACTACGAGCAGTACTTC.

This clonotype was counted between two and nine times. The genes are TRBV7-9 and TRBJ1-1; D not certain. The V and J ends lost 5 bases and 5 bases respectively, with 18 bases between them. Per the germline V gene, CDR1 is SEHNR and CDR2 is FQNEAQ (reference sequence). The CDR3 spans 15 residues. The CDR3 DNA is TGTGCCAGCAGCGCCTCAGTTGGGGTAGAAACTGAAGCTTTCTTT. It translates to CASSASVGVETEAFF. Using reference TRBV7-9 and TRBJ1-1 for the parts outside the CDR3, the full variable domain is DTGVSQNPRHKITKRGQNVTFRCDPISEHNRLYWYRQTLGQGPEFLTYFQNEAQLEKSRLLSDRFSAERPKGSFSTLEIQRTEQGDSAMYLCASSASVGVETEAFFGQGTRLTVV.

The rearrangement uses TRBV7-9 and TRBJ1-2; no firm D call. Deletions cut 6 bases from V and 2 bases from J, with 13 bases between. The CDR3 runs to 14 residues. CDR1 SEHNR and CDR2 FQNEAQ come from the germline V gene (reference sequence). CDR3 amino acids: CASSEVPLNYGYTF. CDR3 sequence (DNA): TGTGCCAGCAGTGAGGTCCCTCTAAACTATGGCTACACCTTC.

The genes are TRBV2 and TRBJ2-1; possible D gene TRBD2, 6 bases. In germline, CDR1 is SNHLY, CDR2 FYNNEI. Between the trimmed V and J ends, which lost 6 bases and 9 bases, there was a span of 18 bases. This CDR3 has 14 amino acids. DNA of the CDR3: TGTGCCAGCAGCCCGGGACTTCAATCCGGTGAGCAGTTCTTC. Its protein is CASSPGLQSGEQFF.

This clonotype was detected only a few times. The rearrangement joins TRBV20-1 to TRBJ1-6; D possibly corresponds to TRBD1 (6 bases). The ends were cut back, 5 bases at V and 9 bases at J, with 17 bases in the middle. The CDR3 runs to 14 residues. Germline loops: CDR1 DFQATT, CDR2 SNEGSKA (reference sequence). As DNA, the CDR3 is TGCAGTGCTGGGGGGGGCACAGGCCCTTCACCCCTCCACTTT. It is translated as CSAGGGTGPSPLHF.

This clonotype appeared many times. The chain joins TRBV10-3 to TRBJ2-7; D is unresolved. The germline CDR1 and CDR2 sequences are ENHRY and SYGVKD. The V gene lost 0 bases and the J gene lost 8 bases, with 11 bases spanning the gap. CDR3 length: 13 residues. CDR3 protein: CAISESGPAQQYF. Here the CDR3 DNA reads TGTGCCATCAGTGAGTCGGGTCCTGCTCAGCAGTACTTC.

This clonotype was seen ten or more times. V gene TRBV5-1 combines with J gene TRBJ2-7; D might be TRBD2 (6 bases). V lost 1 base to trimming and J lost 3 bases, with 11 bases between them. The CDR3 contains 14 residues. Germline values: CDR1 SGHRS, CDR2 YFSETQ. The CDR3 DNA reads as TGCGCCAGCAGCTTGCACGGGGGAGGCTACGAGCAGTACTTC. Its protein product is CASSLHGGGYEQYF.

The chain couples TRBV14 to TRBJ2-7; D remains ambiguous. The V end lost 1 base, the J end lost 7 bases, and 14 bases lay between the germline ends. Germline-derived CDR1 and CDR2 are SGHDN and FVKESK. CDR3 length equals 14 residues. This chain's CDR3 is CASSQVVTLGEQYF. The CDR3 DNA is TGTGCCAGCAGCCAAGTGGTGACGCTGGGAGAGCAGTACTTC.

This chain uses TRBV7-2 with TRBJ2-5; D perhaps matches TRBD1 (5 bases). The germline CDR1 and CDR2 sequences are SGHTA and FQGNSA. The V end lost 0 bases, the J end lost 4 bases, and 12 bases lay between the germline ends. The CDR3 is 15 amino acids. The chain's CDR3 is CASSLAAGSGETQYF. The CDR3 nucleotides read TGTGCCAGCAGCTTAGCGGCAGGGTCGGGAGAGACCCAGTACTTC. Together with reference TRBV7-2 and TRBJ2-5, the CDR3 gives the full variable domain: GAGVSQSPSNKVTEKGKDVELRCDPISGHTALYWYRQSLGQGLEFLIYFQGNSAPDKSGLPSDRFSAERTGGSVSTLTIQRTQQEDSAVYLCASSLAAGSGETQYFGPGTRLLVL.

The chain combines TRBV7-2 with TRBJ1-2; no clear D gene. This CDR3 comprises 13 residues. Trimming removed 8 bases from V and 6 bases from J, with 16 bases in between. CDR1 and CDR2 from the germline V gene are SGHTA and FQGNSA. CDR3 in amino acids: CASGSNPGNGYTF. CDR3 DNA: TGTGCCAGCGGCTCAAACCCGGGCAATGGCTACACCTTC.

V usage is TRBV5-6 and J usage is TRBJ2-7, with D perhaps TRBD2 (6 bases). V lost 3 bases and J lost 3, with 16 bases in between. Germline assignment: CDR1 SGHDT and CDR2 YYEEEE. The length of the CDR3 is 15 residues. The CDR3: CASSSDRDSSYEQYF. For the CDR3, the DNA is TGTGCCAGCAGCTCCGACCGGGACTCCAGCTACGAGCAGTACTTC.

This clonotype was seen a handful of times. This rearrangement joins TRBV5-6 to TRBJ2-4; D uncertain. The J call could be wrong; TRBJ2-7 is a better fit for the DNA end. Germline assignment: CDR1 SGHDT and CDR2 YYEEEE. The CDR3 totals 16 residues. As DNA, the CDR3 is TGTGCCAGCAGCTTGGAGGTAGGCCGGATCGGATACGAGCAGTACTTC. As protein: CASSLEVGRIGYEQYF.

This clonotype has ten or more counts. The V call is TRBV6-5, the J call TRBJ2-7, with D perhaps given as TRBD1 or TRBD2 (5 bases each). The germline CDR1 and CDR2 sequences are MNHEY and SVGAGI. This CDR3 region has 13 residues. Trimming shortened V by 5 bases and J by 3 bases, and 11 bases separated the two germline ends. The CDR3 DNA reads TGTGCCAGCAGTGGCCGGGACCACTACGAGCAGTACTTC. This translates into CASSGRDHYEQYF.

This clonotype has only a few counts. The chain employs TRBV15 and TRBJ2-6; unclear D gene. In germline, CDR1 is LNHNV, CDR2 YYDKDF (reference sequence). The CDR3 runs 16 residues. V lost 2 bases and J lost 0, with 8 bases in between. The CDR3 sequence: CATSRLAGSGANVLTF. The CDR3 coding sequence is TGTGCCACCAGCAGACTCGCCGGCTCTGGGGCCAACGTCCTGACTTTC.

The chain links TRBV10-3 to TRBJ1-1; tentative D call: TRBD1 (6 bases). The germline V gene has CDR1 ENHRY and CDR2 SYGVKD. The V end was cut by 8 bases, the J end by 3 bases, with 19 bases between. The CDR3 length is 15 residues. The DNA for the CDR3 is TGTGCCATCTCTGGGGGCGGGGGGTTGGACACTGAAGCTTTCTTT. This codes for CAISGGGGLDTEAFF.

A word on this clonotype: Possible read error: a much larger clone is one base away. This chain joins TRBV12-3 or TRBV12-4 and TRBJ2-1; 7 bases agree with TRBD2. The CDR3 is 17 amino acids. V lost 2 bases and J lost 6; bases outside the gene matches: 13. The CDR3 reads CASSLPDSGYSPNEQFF. In nucleotides, the CDR3 is TGTGCCAGCAGTTTACCGGATAGCGGGTATAGTCCCAATGAGCAGTTCTTC.

A word on this clonotype: A read error may be the cause here, since a much bigger clone is one base away. The chain is built from TRBV20-1 and TRBJ1-2; no firm D call. Trimming removed 6 bases from V and 4 bases from J, with 15 bases in between. The germline V gene has CDR1 DFQATT and CDR2 SNEGSKA (reference sequence). The length of the CDR3 is 13 residues. The CDR3 spells CSAPLVTSYGYTF. Written as DNA, the CDR3 is TGCAGTGCACCTTTGGTTACTAGCTATGGCTACACCTTC.